The rows below give T cell receptor beta chains drawn from one sample of a study of blood T cell repertoires in COVID-19. TCRdb keeps only in-frame clones here, not all; method: immunoSEQ multiplex PCR. The repertoire has about 130,000 clones, 88% of them found once; the top ten carry roughly 1.1%. Sequences were obtained from peripheral blood. All receptors derive from a woman older than 75 with acute or convalescent COVID-19. The CDR3 runs from the conserved cysteine through the conserved F or W. A D gene is named only where the DNA matches it firmly.

CDR3 protein,D gene,V gene,J gene
CASSTVRSTNEKLFF,-,TRBV19,TRBJ1-4
CASSFEGSDGYTF,-,TRBV7-9,TRBJ1-2
CASSPGRGRQETQYF,-,TRBV5-1,TRBJ2-5
CASSYSRGNGELFF,-,TRBV6-2/TRBV6-3,TRBJ2-2
CASSLPSGMSGNTIYF,-,TRBV7-9,TRBJ1-3
CASSLVSGGAFAGELFF,TRBD2,TRBV11-2,TRBJ2-2
CASSLGTGGQPQHF,TRBD1,TRBV28,TRBJ1-5
CATSDLDREKTQYF,TRBD1,TRBV24-1,TRBJ2-5
CASSFGDQETQYF,-,TRBV12-3/TRBV12-4,TRBJ2-5
CASSQVPLAGSTDTQYF,TRBD2,TRBV4-1,TRBJ2-3
CASSKNRRTEAFF,-,TRBV6-5,TRBJ1-1
CASSLLAGGLYEQYF,TRBD2,TRBV19,TRBJ2-7
CASSIASGSYEQYF,-,TRBV19,TRBJ2-7
CASSLGAPRVTDTQYF,-,TRBV5-1,TRBJ2-3
CASSLVTGFPGNTIYF,-,TRBV11-2,TRBJ1-3
CASSQVTSGIEQYF,TRBD2,TRBV4-1,TRBJ2-7
CASSRTGNTIYF,-,TRBV28,TRBJ1-3
CASSVGGNAYNSPLHF,-,TRBV2,TRBJ1-6
CASSLRGTVRETQYF,-,TRBV19,TRBJ2-5
CASSLGGRAEARNTEAFF,-,TRBV5-5,TRBJ1-1
CASSLRATNEKLFF,-,TRBV7-9,TRBJ1-4
CASSRDSRGTGELFF,-,TRBV7-3,TRBJ2-2
CASSLDQDVLTF,-,TRBV5-8,TRBJ2-6
CASSSPWDRAVGNIQYF,TRBD1,TRBV28,TRBJ2-4
CASSPGRGDYNSPLHF,-,TRBV5-1,TRBJ1-6
CATKTGSSEKLFF,-,TRBV15,TRBJ1-4
CASSTGNTGELFF,-,TRBV9,TRBJ2-2
CASSYTRTSGSPTYEQYF,TRBD2,TRBV19,TRBJ2-7
CASSISHSYEQYF,-,TRBV19,TRBJ2-7
CASSLDPRVGQPQHF,-,TRBV7-2,TRBJ1-5
CASSLSADRVGSPLHF,TRBD1,TRBV5-1,TRBJ1-6
CASSNSAGQSQETQYF,-,TRBV11-2,TRBJ2-5
CASSELRGNQPQHF,-,TRBV2,TRBJ1-5
CASSSTGTTDTQYF,TRBD1,TRBV5-5,TRBJ2-3
CASSFNRVRSYNSPLHF,-,TRBV11-2,TRBJ1-6
CASSSGQNPSYGYTF,-,TRBV7-9,TRBJ1-2
CASSMDTGPAVEQYF,-,TRBV4-2,TRBJ2-7
CASSELQTSGSQETQYF,TRBD2,TRBV6-1,TRBJ2-5
CSAPDALRGETQYF,-,TRBV29-1,TRBJ2-5
CASSYSDTQYF,-,TRBV28,TRBJ2-3
CASSQQTGSNEKLFF,TRBD1,TRBV18,TRBJ1-4
CASFLGQGRNTEAFF,TRBD1,TRBV2,TRBJ1-1
CASSSDRMQPQHF,-,TRBV18,TRBJ1-5